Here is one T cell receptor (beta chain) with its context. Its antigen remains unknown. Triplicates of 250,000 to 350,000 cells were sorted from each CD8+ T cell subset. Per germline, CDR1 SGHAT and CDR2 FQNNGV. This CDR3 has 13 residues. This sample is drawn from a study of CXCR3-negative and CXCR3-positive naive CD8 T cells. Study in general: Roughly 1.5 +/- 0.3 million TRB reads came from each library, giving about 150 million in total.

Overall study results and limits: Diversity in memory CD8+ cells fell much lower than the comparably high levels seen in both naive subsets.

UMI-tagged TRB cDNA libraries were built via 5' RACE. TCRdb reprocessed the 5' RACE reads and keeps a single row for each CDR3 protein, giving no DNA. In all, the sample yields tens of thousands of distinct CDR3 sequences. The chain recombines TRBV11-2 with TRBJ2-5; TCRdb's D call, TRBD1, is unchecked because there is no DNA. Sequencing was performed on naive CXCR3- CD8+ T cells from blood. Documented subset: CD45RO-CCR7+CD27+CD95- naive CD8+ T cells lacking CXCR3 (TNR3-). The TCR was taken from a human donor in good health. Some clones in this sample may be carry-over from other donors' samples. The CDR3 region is CASNGQGGETQHF.